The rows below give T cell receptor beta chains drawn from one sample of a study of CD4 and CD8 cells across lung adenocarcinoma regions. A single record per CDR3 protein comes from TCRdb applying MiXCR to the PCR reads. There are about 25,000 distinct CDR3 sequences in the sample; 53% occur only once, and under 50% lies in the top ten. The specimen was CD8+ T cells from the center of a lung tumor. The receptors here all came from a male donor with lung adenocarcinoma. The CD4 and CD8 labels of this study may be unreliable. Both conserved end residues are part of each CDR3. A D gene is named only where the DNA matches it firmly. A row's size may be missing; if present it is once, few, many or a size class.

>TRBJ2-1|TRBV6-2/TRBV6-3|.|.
TGTGCCAGCAGTTCGGGGCCCCAGGGTGGGGACTGGAATGAGCAGTTCTTC
CASSSGPQGGDWNEQFF
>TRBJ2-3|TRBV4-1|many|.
TGCGCCAGCAGCCAAGATTCTTTGGCGGTCCAGAATACGCAGTATTTT
CASSQDSLAVQNTQYF
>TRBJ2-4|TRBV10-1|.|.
TGCGGCGGCTGGGGGCTGTGTGCCACAAACATTCAGTACTTC
CGGWGLCATNIQYF
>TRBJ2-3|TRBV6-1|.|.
TGTGCCAGCAGTGAATCAGGCGCGCGCACAGATGCGCAGTATTTT
CASSESGARTDAQYF
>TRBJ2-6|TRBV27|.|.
TGTGCCAGCAACCGGGGGCAGGTAAGCTCTGGGGCCAACGTCCTGACTTTC
CASNRGQVSSGANVLTF
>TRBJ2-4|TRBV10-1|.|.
TGCGCCAGCCGCGACTCGCGGCTGGGGGCTGAAGATACTCAGTACTTC
CASRDSRLGAEDTQYF
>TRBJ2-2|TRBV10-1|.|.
TGCGCCAGCAGTGAGTCAACTGGGAGGGGGACCGGGGAGCTGTTTTTT
CASSESTGRGTGELFF
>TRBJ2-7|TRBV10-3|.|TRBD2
TGTGCCATCAGTGGGGGCGGGGGGAGCTCCTACGAGCAGTACTTC
CAISGGGGSSYEQYF
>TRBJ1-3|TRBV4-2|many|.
TGTGCCAGCAGCCAAGATCGTGGGGGCCAGGGCTCTGGAAACACCATATATTTT
CASSQDRGGQGSGNTIYF
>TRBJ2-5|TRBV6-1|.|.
TGTGCCAGCGGGGAGGTCGGGGGCCGGGTCCGGGATACCCAGTACTTC
CASGEVGGRVRDTQYF
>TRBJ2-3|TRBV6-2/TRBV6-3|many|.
TGTGCCAGCAGTTACGGGGGGACAGATACGCAGTATTTT
CASSYGGTDTQYF
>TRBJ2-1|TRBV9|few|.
TGTGCCAGCAGCACCCTCGGGGAAAATGAGCAGTTCTTC
CASSTLGENEQFF
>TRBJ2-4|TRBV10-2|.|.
TGCGCCAGCAGTGAGGGAGGCGGGGTCACAGGCAAAAACATTCAGTACTTC
CASSEGGGVTGKNIQYF
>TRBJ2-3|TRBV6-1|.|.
TGTGCGGGCAGTGGCAGCCGAGACCCAGATACCCAGTACTTT
CAGSGSRDPDTQYF
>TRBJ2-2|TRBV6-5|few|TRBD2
TGTGCCAGCAGTTACACCTCCGGGACTAGCGGGAGGGTCACCGGGGAGCTGTTTTTT
CASSYTSGTSGRVTGELFF
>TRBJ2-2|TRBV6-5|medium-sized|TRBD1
TGTGCCAGCAGGGGGACAGTAATCACCGGGGAGCTGTTTTTT
CASRGTVITGELFF
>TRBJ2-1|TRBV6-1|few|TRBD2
TGTGCCAGCAGGCGACTAGCGGGATTCCGGGAGACCCAGTTCTTC
CASRRLAGFRETQFF
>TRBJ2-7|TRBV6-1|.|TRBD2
TGTGCCAGCTGTGCGGGAAGCGGGGAAGGCGTCCTGGATACGCAGTACTTC
CASCAGSGEGVLDTQYF
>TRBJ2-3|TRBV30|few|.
TGTGCCTGGAGTGTACTGGGACCACCGGGGGCAGATACGCAGTATTTT
CAWSVLGPPGADTQYF
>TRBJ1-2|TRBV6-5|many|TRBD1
TGTGCCAGCAGTTACTCGACAGGGGGCTATGGCTACACCTTC
CASSYSTGGYGYTF
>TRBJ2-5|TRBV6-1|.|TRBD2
TGTGCCAGCAGTGAGGGGCCGGGGGGGGGCTGGACAGAGACGCAGTACTTT
CASSEGPGGGWTETQYF
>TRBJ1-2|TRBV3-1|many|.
TGTGCCAGCAGCCAAGGGGTCAGCCCTAACTATGGCTACACCTTC
CASSQGVSPNYGYTF
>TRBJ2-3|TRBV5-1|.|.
TGCGCCAGCAGCTTGGTCCGGGACTCCCACACAGATACGCAGTATTTT
CASSLVRDSHTDTQYF
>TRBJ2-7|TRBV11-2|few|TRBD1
TGTGCCAGCAGCCCGGGGACAGTATACGAGCAGTACTTC
CASSPGTVYEQYF
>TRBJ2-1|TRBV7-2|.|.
TGTGCCAGCAGCTTCCGGGGGGCTGGGGTGCAGTTCTTC
CASSFRGAGVQFF
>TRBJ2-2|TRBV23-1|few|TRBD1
TGCGCCAGCAGTCAACCCCCCGGGACAGTCTTGTCCGGGGAGCTGTTTTTT
CASSQPPGTVLSGELFF
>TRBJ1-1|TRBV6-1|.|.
TGTGCCAGTCTCCAGGGACTTTTGGCTGAAGCTTTCTTT
CASLQGLLAEAFF
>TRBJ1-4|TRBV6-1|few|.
TGTGCCAGCAGTCCGAGGACAGCTGAAAAACTGTTTTTT
CASSPRTAEKLFF
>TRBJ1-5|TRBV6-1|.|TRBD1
TGTGCCAGCAATCCAGGGGGCCCAGTTGGAGAGCCCCAGCATTTT
CASNPGGPVGEPQHF
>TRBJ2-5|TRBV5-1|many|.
TGCGCCAGCAGCTTGGGGTCAGAGCAAGAGACCCAGTACTTC
CASSLGSEQETQYF
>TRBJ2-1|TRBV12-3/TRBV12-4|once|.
TGTGCCAGCGCAATAAACATTCAGTTCTTC
CASAINIQFF
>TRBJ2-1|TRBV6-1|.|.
TGTGCCAGCAGTGAAGCCGGCGGCCAGAATGAGCAGTTCTTC
CASSEAGGQNEQFF
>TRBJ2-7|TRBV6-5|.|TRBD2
TGTGCCAGCAGTTACTCGCTACTAGCGGGAGTACCCCACGAGCAGTACTTC
CASSYSLLAGVPHEQYF
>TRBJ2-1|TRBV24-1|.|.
TGTGCCACCAGTGATGCTAAAGACAGGTTCTGGGAGCAGTTCTTC
CATSDAKDRFWEQFF
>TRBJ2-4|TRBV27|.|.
TGTGCCAGCAGGGGGCTGTGGGGCAAAGACACTCAGTACTTC
CASRGLWGKDTQYF
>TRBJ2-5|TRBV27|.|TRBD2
TGTGCCAGCAGCGGGCGCGGGGGGCGTGACCAAGAGACCCAGTACTTC
CASSGRGGRDQETQYF
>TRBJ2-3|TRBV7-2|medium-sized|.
TGTGCCAGCAGCTTAGTATCGGGTTACACAGATACGCAGTATTTT
CASSLVSGYTDTQYF
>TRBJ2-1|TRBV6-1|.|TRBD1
TGTGCCAGCAGTAAGTGGGGACAGCCCGACTACAATGAGCAGTTCTTC
CASSKWGQPDYNEQFF
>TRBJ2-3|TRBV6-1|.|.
TGTGCCAGCAGTGACATCCGGGAGAAGATGGATACGCAGTATTTT
CASSDIREKMDTQYF
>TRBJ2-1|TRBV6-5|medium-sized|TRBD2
TGTGCCAGCAGTTACTCGAGGCATCGGGAGGGCACTCGGGATGAGCAGTTCTTC
CASSYSRHREGTRDEQFF
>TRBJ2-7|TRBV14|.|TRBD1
TGTGCCAGCAGCCAATGGGGACAGTCCTACGAGCAGTACTTC
CASSQWGQSYEQYF
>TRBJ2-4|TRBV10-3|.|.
TGTGCGGGGATTGAGGGCCGGCCAAAACACACCCAGTACTTC
CAGIEGRPKHTQYF